This TCR beta chain stems from a study of T cell responses to AZD1222 COVID-19 vaccine. Study observations and caveats: Targets within unmutated variant regions were reportedly found for nearly half of spike-specific TCRs.

With regard to this clone: The antigen is undetermined.

Assay: immunoSEQ multiplex PCR; the TCRdb copy retains only in-frame clones and omits some. The table records over 150,000 clones, less than 90% of them present only once. Germline V lookup: CDR1 SGHRS, CDR2 YFSETQ. The CDR3 consists of 15 residues. Unmatched junction bases numbered 4, after V lost 0 bases and J lost 4 bases. The source of this sequence is an adult in good health. The chain joins TRBV5-1 to TRBJ2-1; 7 bases agree with TRBD1. The sample consisted of peripheral blood, taken on day 0 of MenACWY control vaccination. The CDR3 reads CASSLGDSPYNEQFF. DNA of the CDR3: TGCGCCAGCAGCTTGGGGGACAGCCCATACAATGAGCAGTTCTTC.